This T cell receptor (beta chain) is drawn from a study of blood T cell repertoires in COVID-19. The wider study: Researchers got acute and convalescent COVID-19 samples from the United States, Italy and Spain.

Profiling relied on immunoSEQ multiplex PCR, and the TCRdb table lists in-frame clones only, not all of them. Among some 330,000 clones listed, approximately 87% were seen once. The sample holds one count of this clone. This TCR derives from a woman aged 45-60 years with active or convalescent COVID-19. The sample comprised peripheral blood.

CDR3 nucleotide sequence: TGTGCCAGCAGCTTTTTAGCGGGGAACAATGAGCAGTTCTTC. It specifies CASSFLAGNNEQFF. This sequence joins TRBV7-9 and TRBJ2-1; 8 positions match TRBD2. The CDR3 loop spans 14 amino acids. The germline V gene has CDR1 SEHNR and CDR2 FQNEAQ (reference sequence). With V trimmed by 3 bases and J by 5 bases, 3 bases remained unmatched.